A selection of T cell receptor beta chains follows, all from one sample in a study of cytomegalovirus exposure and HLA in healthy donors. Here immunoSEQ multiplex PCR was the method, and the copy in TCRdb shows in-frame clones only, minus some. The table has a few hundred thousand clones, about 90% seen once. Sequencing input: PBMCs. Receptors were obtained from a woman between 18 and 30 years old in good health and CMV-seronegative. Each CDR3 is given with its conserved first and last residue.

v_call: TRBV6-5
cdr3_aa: CASSSDRGQTNYGYTF

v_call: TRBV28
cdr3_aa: CASSKLAGRQETQYF

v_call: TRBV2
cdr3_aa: CARNLKRESTGELFF

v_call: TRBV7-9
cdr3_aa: CASSPKFREGQETQYF

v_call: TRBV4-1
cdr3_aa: CASSQEAGRDMGNEQFF

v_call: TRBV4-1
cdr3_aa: CASSSLAGSSYNEQFF

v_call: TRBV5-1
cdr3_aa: CASWPGLAASTDTQYF

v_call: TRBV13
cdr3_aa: CASSYGLAGGTYEQYF

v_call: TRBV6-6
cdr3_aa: CASSPRSQGSGTEAFF

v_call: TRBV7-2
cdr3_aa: CASSFQGGGETQYF

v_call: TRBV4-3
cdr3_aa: CASSQDGLGGNTIYF

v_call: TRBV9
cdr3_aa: CASSQGWGTQYF

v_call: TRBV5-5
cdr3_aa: CASSLLSRVVYEQYF

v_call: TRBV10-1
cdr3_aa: CASSSTSEVGELFF

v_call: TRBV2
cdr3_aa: CASRATGSPETQYF

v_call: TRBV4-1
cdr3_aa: CASSQDTTDFWSYEQYF

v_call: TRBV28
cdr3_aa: CASSQGGDTQYF

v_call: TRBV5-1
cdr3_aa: CASSLVLAGVGTDTQYF

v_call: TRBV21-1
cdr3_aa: CASSKIRIVGEGLGIQYF

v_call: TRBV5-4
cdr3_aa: CATGLAGGRTDTQYF

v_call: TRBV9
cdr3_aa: CASSVGASGTHEQYF

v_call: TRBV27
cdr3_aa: CASSLSGGGYYGYTF

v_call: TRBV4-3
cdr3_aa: CASSQLRVSEQYF

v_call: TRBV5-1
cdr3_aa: CASSFSPGTDTQYF

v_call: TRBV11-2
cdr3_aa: CASSLAPWREGYTGELFF

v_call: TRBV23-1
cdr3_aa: CASSEGCNNEQFF

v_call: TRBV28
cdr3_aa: CASSRPGQGSDTQYF

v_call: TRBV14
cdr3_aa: CASSQAPRKASYEQYF

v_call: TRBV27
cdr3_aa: CASSPQTPYSSYNEQFF

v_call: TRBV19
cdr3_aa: CASSIEPGTGKQYF

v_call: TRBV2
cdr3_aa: CASRRTGDSEKLFF

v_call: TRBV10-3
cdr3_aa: CAIGLAGSDTQYF

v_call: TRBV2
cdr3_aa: CASYPAGGAREQYF

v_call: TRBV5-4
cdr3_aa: CASSLVSGRVEQFF

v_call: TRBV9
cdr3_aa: CASSVGGSGNLPGELFF

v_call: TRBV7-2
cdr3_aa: CASSLRGYEQYF

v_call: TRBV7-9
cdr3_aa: CASSVGTGDTDTQYF

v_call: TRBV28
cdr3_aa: CASSQNTEAFF

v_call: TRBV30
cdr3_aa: CAWNAGGVGQPQHF

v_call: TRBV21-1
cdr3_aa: CASRAGVLYEQYF

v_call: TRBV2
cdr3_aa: CASSPDATDQETQYF

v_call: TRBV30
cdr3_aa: CAWSTGGELFF

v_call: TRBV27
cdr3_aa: CASSFSWGGTGELFF

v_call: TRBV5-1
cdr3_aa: CASSLGHGSYNEQFF

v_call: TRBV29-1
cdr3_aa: CSVAQAYEQYF

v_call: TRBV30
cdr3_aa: CAWGKGATDTQYF

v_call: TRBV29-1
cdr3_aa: CSVEDQNSNEQFF

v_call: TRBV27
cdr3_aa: CASRGLAGVISYNEQFF

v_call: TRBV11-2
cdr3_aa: CASSLATSGKYF

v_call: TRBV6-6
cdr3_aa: CASQTGEDYGYTF

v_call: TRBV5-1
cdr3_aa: CASSLTLGLTYEQYF

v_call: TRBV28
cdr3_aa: CASSLVVGNQPQHF

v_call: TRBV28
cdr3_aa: CASQDRGDYEQYF

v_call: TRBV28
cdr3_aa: CASSFGTGLYEQYF

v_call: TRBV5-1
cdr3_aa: CASSWGLAGEEQFF

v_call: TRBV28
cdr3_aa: CASSLPQVVGGGTDTQYF

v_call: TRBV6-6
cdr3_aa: CASDFGGGRADTQYF

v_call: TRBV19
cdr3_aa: CASSPLTGSGANVLTF

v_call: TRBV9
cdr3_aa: CASSPGSGREYF